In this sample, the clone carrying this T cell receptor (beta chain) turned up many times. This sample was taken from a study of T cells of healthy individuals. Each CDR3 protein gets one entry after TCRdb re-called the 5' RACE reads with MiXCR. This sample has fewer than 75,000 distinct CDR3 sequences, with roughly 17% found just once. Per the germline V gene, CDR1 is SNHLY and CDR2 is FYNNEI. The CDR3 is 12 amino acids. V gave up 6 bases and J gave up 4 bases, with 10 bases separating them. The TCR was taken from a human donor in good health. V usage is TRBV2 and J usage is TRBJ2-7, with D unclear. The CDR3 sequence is CASSRTVYEQYF. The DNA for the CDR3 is TGTGCCAGCAGCCGTACGGTGTACGAGCAGTACTTC.